This TCR beta chain was observed in a study of blood T cell repertoires in COVID-19 (dated by TCRdb to the early 2020s). For the study in its entirety: The collaborator samples originated in the United States, Italy and Spain and spanned the acute and convalescent phases of COVID-19. The material from the prospective study consisted of cDNA or gDNA derived from T cells, B-cell-depleted T cells, or PBMCs. Where available, HLA class I and class II types were obtained from metadata supplied by the sample provider rather than from assay-based typing. The samples were drawn from two sources: the first 160 participants of the ongoing ImmuneRACE study, and 950 to 1,500 subjects contributed by 6 global collaborators. The repertoires were made available in a free public database intended to serve as a resource for research on the immune response to SARS-CoV-2. A de-identified subject ID, COVID-19 status, age in years and sex were almost always included in the sample metadata. The dataset comprised deeply sampled blood TCRbeta repertoires from subjects exposed to, actively infected with, or recovered from COVID-19. Beyond this particular receptor, the publication reports: The amount of clinical and demographic metadata varied by source and participant and was provided uncurated.

The immunoSEQ Assay, a bias-controlled multiplex PCR, was used to amplify TCRbeta CDR3 regions from genomic DNA. Per the source publication's procedure: Nucleated cell counts per sample were estimated from amplification of reference gene primers within the assay. To quantify the absolute abundance of each unique TCRbeta CDR3 rearrangement, sequence reads were collapsed and filtered. For each sample, productive Simpson clonality was calculated by taking the square root of Simpson's diversity index across productive rearrangements. The table comes from immuneACCESS by way of TCRdb, which keeps in-frame sequences with V and J called. Part of the clones is missing from these tables; in studies checked, under half for an unresolved V gene and the rest for unknown reasons. V and J calls and clone size are given by that table; D and trimming were obtained from the DNA. Recorded for this sample are about 250,000 clones; approximately 85% of them occurred a single time. The ten biggest clones cover 8.5% to 9.5% of the sample.

In the prospective study, participants were about 18 to 100 years old, resided in about two dozen geographic areas of the United States, and were enrolled through a virtual design. To assign participants to cohorts, the prospective study relied on clinical history that participants themselves reported in a screening survey and a study questionnaire. Mobile phlebotomists in the prospective study collected whole blood, serum and a nasopharyngeal or oropharyngeal swab from every participant. Prospective study participants could optionally give additional blood draws and questionnaires over an approximately 2-month period. Before DNA extraction, blood samples from the prospective study were shipped at room temperature or frozen. Details on this clone: Its antigen specificity is not known. Nothing much larger sits one base from this clone, and base qualities are not available.

At the junction V is shortened by 2 bases and J by 1 base, with 11 bases in between. The CDR3 starts with the cysteine, ends with the phenylalanine, and has 14 residues. Only the CDR3 region is kept as DNA, spanning 42 bases read in frame from base 1. As encoded in the germline V gene (reference sequence), CDR1 is GTSNPN while CDR2 is SVGIG. Input material: PBMCs or T cells enriched from blood (not recorded which). The TCR was taken from a woman between 50 and 59 years old with acute COVID-19. This receptor chain uses TRBV30 and TRBJ1-1; TRBD1 is a possible D gene, resting on 6 matching bases. The CDR3 has the sequence CAWSKGGSNTEAFF. The nucleotides read TGTGCCTGGAGTAAAGGGGGTTCGAACACTGAAGCTTTCTTT. Outside the CDR3, residues come from the reference TRBV30 and TRBJ1-1 proteins, so the full variable domain is: SQTIHQWPATLVQPVGSPLSLECTVEGTSNPNLYWYRQAAGRGLQLLFYSVGIGQISSEVPQNLSASRPQDRQFILSSKKLLLSDSGFYLCAWSKGGSNTEAFFGQGTRLTVV.